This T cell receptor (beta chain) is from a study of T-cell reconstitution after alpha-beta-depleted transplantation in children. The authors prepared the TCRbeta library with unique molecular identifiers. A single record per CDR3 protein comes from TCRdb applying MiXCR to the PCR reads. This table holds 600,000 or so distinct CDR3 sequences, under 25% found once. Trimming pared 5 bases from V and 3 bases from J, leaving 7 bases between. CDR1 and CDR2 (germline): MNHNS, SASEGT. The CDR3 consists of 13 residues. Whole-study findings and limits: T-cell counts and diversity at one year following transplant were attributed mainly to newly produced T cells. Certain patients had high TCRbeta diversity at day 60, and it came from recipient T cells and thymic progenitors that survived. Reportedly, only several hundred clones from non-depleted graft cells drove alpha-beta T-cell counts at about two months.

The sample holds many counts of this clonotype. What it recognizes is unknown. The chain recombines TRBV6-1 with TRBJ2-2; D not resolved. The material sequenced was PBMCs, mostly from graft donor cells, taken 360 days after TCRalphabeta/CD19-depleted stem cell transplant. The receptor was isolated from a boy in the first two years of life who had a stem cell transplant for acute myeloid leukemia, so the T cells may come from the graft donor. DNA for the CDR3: TGTGCCAGCAGTCGGGTGGACACCGGGGAGCTGTTTTTT. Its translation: CASSRVDTGELFF.